This TCR beta chain was identified in a study of T cell responses to AZD1222 COVID-19 vaccine. Whole-study context: Both about-4-week and about-12-week second-dose recipients were combined.

Study-wide results and caveats: Females outnumbered males among donors, who were mostly white British; clonal diversity was possibly underestimated. Spike regions recognized by vaccine-associated CD4 TCRs spanned the protein, led by 160-218 and 743-854.

Clones were sequenced by immunoSEQ multiplex PCR, and TCRdb holds only the in-frame ones, with some missing. Of more than 150,000 clones listed, around nine tenths are singletons. In regard to this clone: No antigen is known for it.

This CDR3 spans 12 amino acids. V shed 4 bases and J shed 15 bases, with 13 bases lying between them. Per germline, CDR1 MGHRA and CDR2 YSYEKL. The sequence was obtained from an adult in good health. The V call is TRBV4-1, the J call TRBJ1-6; D unclear. This specimen consisted of peripheral blood, obtained on day 0 of AZD1222 vaccination. The DNA for the CDR3 is TGCGCCAGCAGCCCCGCTAGCCGCCGCCTCCACTTT. It specifies CASSPASRRLHF.